Sequencing of this T cell receptor (beta chain) was carried out in a study of blood T cell repertoires in COVID-19. Study-level information: PBMCs, B-cell-depleted T cells, or T cells were the source of the cDNA or gDNA that made up the material.

Generated by immunoSEQ multiplex PCR, the TCRdb table keeps only in-frame clones and is missing some. The sample yields roughly 70,000 clones, approximately 73% seen once. Trimming removed 6 bases from V and 5 bases from J; junction bases left unmatched: 8. From germline, CDR1 is SQVTM and CDR2 ANQGSEA. The CDR3 is 13 amino acids. This sequence was found in a man aged 55 to 70 with COVID-19, enrolled during active disease. J is TRBJ1-1 and V is TRBV29-1; 8 nucleotides line up with TRBD1. The sample consisted of peripheral blood. The CDR3 sequence: CSVRQGLGTEAFF. CDR3 DNA sequence: TGCAGCGTCCGACAGGGGTTAGGGACTGAAGCTTTCTTT.